This T cell receptor beta chain is from a study of vaccination and CD4 T cells after COVID-19. Looking at the study overall: Every culture used as a control got a CEFX pool, an HIV-1 Nef pool, or no peptide. Study-wide results and caveats: The great majority, 304 of 307 vaccine-specific clones, proved spike mono-reactive in convalescent patients.

At the Johns Hopkins FTIC core, DNA taken from cultured CD4+ T cells was sequenced by way of the Oncomine TCR Beta short-read assay. TCRdb fed the PCR reads into MiXCR, producing one record per CDR3 protein. The sample lists 25,000 to 30,000 distinct CDR3 sequences; roughly 60% were seen once. Specified treatment: 10-day PBMC culture with coronavirus spike peptide pools or control peptides (ViraFEST assay). For ViraFEST, peptide pools expanded antigen-specific T cells, after which the TCRs were sequenced. Germline CDR1 is MNHNS and CDR2 is SASEGT. V was clipped by 7 bases and J by 4 bases, with 11 bases between them. This CDR3 has 14 amino acids. This clonotype appeared a few times. What it recognizes is unknown.

This TCR was sampled from a human donor who received a COVID-19 vaccine. The input for sequencing was CD4+ T cells from blood, cultured in vitro, taken after SARS-CoV-2 vaccination. The chain is built from TRBV6-1 and TRBJ2-6; a possible D gene is TRBD2 (5 bases). CDR3 region: CASTEGYGANVLTF. The CDR3 region has the DNA TGTGCCAGCACAGAGGGTTACGGGGCCAACGTCCTGACTTTC.